A single sample gave rise to the 17 T cell receptor beta chains below, sequenced in a study of early T cells in non-severe SARS-CoV-2 infection. One entry per CDR3 protein results from TCRdb running MiXCR on the 5' RACE reads. The table records 45,000 to 55,000 distinct CDR3 sequences, around 14% of them present only once. Sequencing was performed on whole blood. These receptors were obtained from an adult who was a healthcare worker with PCR-confirmed SARS-CoV-2 infection or an uninfected control (not recorded which).

This clonotype showed up many times. This chain links TRBV7-9 with TRBJ1-1; the D is unclear. This CDR3 comprises 12 residues. Trimming removed 2 bases from V and 4 bases from J, with 5 bases in between. Germline V CDR1 and CDR2: SEHNR, FQNEAQ (reference sequence). The CDR3 reads CASSLHPTEAFF. The CDR3 bases are TGTGCCAGCAGCTTACACCCCACTGAAGCTTTCTTT.

This clonotype has at least ten counts. The chain links TRBV18 to TRBJ1-2; 7 positions agree with TRBD1. Germline CDR1 is KGHSH and CDR2 is LQKENI. J lost 8 bases, V lost 2 bases, and 5 bases had no gene match. CDR3 length equals 13 residues. CDR3 DNA: TGTGCCAGCTCACCAGACAGGGTCGTGGGCTACACCTTC. This sequence encodes CASSPDRVVGYTF.

There are many counts of this clonotype. CDR3 sequence reads: CASSFDRTGYGYTF. CDR3 nucleotide sequence: TGTGCCAGCAGCTTCGACAGGACCGGGTATGGCTACACCTTC. V is TRBV7-9 and J is TRBJ1-2; possible D gene TRBD1, 6 bases. V was clipped by 3 bases and J by 5 bases, with 13 bases between them. This CDR3 spans 14 amino acids. Looked up from germline, CDR1 is SEHNR and CDR2 is FQNEAQ (reference sequence). The whole variable domain, remainder taken from reference TRBV7-9 and TRBJ1-2, is DTGVSQNPRHKITKRGQNVTFRCDPISEHNRLYWYRQTLGQGPEFLTYFQNEAQLEKSRLLSDRFSAERPKGSFSTLEIQRTEQGDSAMYLCASSFDRTGYGYTFGSGTRLTVV.

This clonotype was seen only once. This chain uses TRBV4-1 with TRBJ1-6; 9 bases line up with TRBD1. The junction had 9 bases not matched to a gene; V was cut back by 5 bases and J by 1 base. Per the germline V gene, CDR1 is MGHRA and CDR2 is YSYEKL. This CDR3 contains 18 residues. In nucleotides, the CDR3 is TGCGCCAGCAGCTCCCGGGACAGGGAGATATCCTATAATTCACCCCTCCACTTT. This codes for CASSSRDREISYNSPLHF.

This clonotype was detected many times. This chain joins TRBV5-1 and TRBJ2-2, with a tentative D call TRBD1 (5 bases). Germline values: CDR1 SGHRS, CDR2 YFSETQ. The CDR3 has 16 amino acids. V was shortened by 0 bases and J by 1 base, with 10 bases between the two germline ends. The CDR3 DNA is TGCGCCAGCAGCTTGGGCCGAGACAGGAACACCGGGGAGCTGTTTTTT. Its translation: CASSLGRDRNTGELFF.

This clonotype showed up many times. V and J are TRBV20-1 and TRBJ1-2; 7 bases line up with TRBD1. The CDR3 loop spans 9 amino acids. The germline gives CDR1 DFQATT, CDR2 SNEGSKA (reference sequence). Trimming cost V 5 bases and J 10 bases; bases outside gene matches: 1. The CDR3 protein is CSAGQVYTF. The CDR3, as DNA: TGCAGTGCTGGACAGGTCTACACCTTC.

This clonotype was counted at least ten times. This rearrangement joins TRBV4-2 to TRBJ2-7, with 8 bases matching TRBD2. Trimming removed 1 base from V and 4 bases from J; junction bases left unmatched: 6. Germline V gives CDR1 LGHNA, CDR2 YNFKEQ. The CDR3 length is 15 residues. CDR3 protein: CASSQGAGVGYEQYF. CDR3 bases: TGTGCCAGCAGCCAAGGAGCGGGAGTAGGGTACGAGCAGTACTTC.

V usage is TRBV3-1 and J usage is TRBJ2-5; TRBD2 aligns across 10 bases. Looked up from germline, CDR1 is LGHDT and CDR2 is YNNKEL (reference sequence). The J segment lost 4 bases and the V segment lost 4 bases, leaving 15 bases of the junction unmatched. This CDR3 has 18 amino acids. CDR3 amino acids: CASSPGNRLAGPSETQYF. DNA for the CDR3: TGTGCCAGCAGCCCAGGGAATCGACTAGCGGGTCCTTCAGAGACCCAGTACTTC.

V usage is TRBV7-9 and J usage is TRBJ1-1, with 7 bases that match TRBD1. Germline CDR1 SEHNR, CDR2 FQNEAQ (reference sequence). Losses at the gene ends were 5 bases for V and 1 base for J; bases not matched to a gene: 10. The CDR3 spans 16 residues. In DNA form, the CDR3 reads TGTGCCAGCAGCCCCAGGGGGTTCAGAGAGAACACTGAAGCTTTCTTT. This translates into CASSPRGFRENTEAFF.

This clonotype is labeled medium-sized. CDR3 nucleotide sequence: TGTGCCAGCAGTCAAAGTCAGCGCGCGGGCAATCAGCCCCAGCATTTT. Its protein product is CASSQSQRAGNQPQHF. The V gene is TRBV6-2 or TRBV6-3, the J gene TRBJ1-5; D is unresolved. V dropped 5 bases and J dropped 2 bases, with 16 bases sitting between them. The germline CDR1 and CDR2 sequences are MNHEY and SVGEGT. This CDR3 has 16 amino acids.

The chain has TRBV7-9 and TRBJ1-1; 10 bases map to TRBD1. After removal of 5 bases from V and 4 bases from J, the junction contained 10 bases not matched to a gene. The CDR3 consists of 16 residues. The germline CDR1 and CDR2 sequences are SEHNR and FQNEAQ (reference sequence). DNA of the CDR3: TGTGCCAGCAGCCCACTGACAGGGGGCCCGAGCACTGAAGCTTTCTTT. It specifies CASSPLTGGPSTEAFF.

This clonotype came up many times. The rearrangement joins TRBV30 to TRBJ2-3; 8 nucleotides match TRBD2. Germline V CDR1 and CDR2: GTSNPN, SVGIG (reference sequence). The J segment lost 3 bases and the V segment lost 1 base, leaving 6 bases of the junction unmatched. CDR3 length: 15 residues. CDR3 bases: TGTGCCTGGAGTGCGGGAGGGGGTAGGACAGATACGCAGTATTTT. Encoded protein: CAWSAGGGRTDTQYF.

The chain's CDR3 is CASSPIEGASEAFF. The CDR3 DNA is TGCGCCAGCAGCCCAATAGAGGGGGCCTCTGAAGCTTTCTTT. The chain joins TRBV5-1 to TRBJ1-1; 7 bases align to TRBD1. This CDR3 contains 14 residues. The ends lost 4 bases at V and 6 bases at J; junction bases unmatched: 9. The V gene's germline CDR1 is SGHRS and CDR2 YFSETQ.

This clonotype was detected a few times. The chain uses TRBV28 and TRBJ1-2, with TRBD1 as a possible D gene (6 bases). Germline values: CDR1 MDHEN, CDR2 SYDVKM. V was trimmed by 4 bases and J by 2 bases, leaving 11 bases between them. The CDR3 is 14 residues long. Written as DNA, the CDR3 is TGTGCCAGCAGTTCACCAGGGGTCAACTATGGCTACACCTTC. Its translation is CASSSPGVNYGYTF.

This clonotype was counted many times. The chain is built from TRBV6-1 and TRBJ1-4, with D unclear. The CDR3 totals 16 residues. Trimming removed 4 bases from V and 5 bases from J, with 17 bases in between. Germline V gene sequence: CDR1 MNHNS, CDR2 SASEGT. The CDR3 nucleotides read TGTGCCAGCAGTGGCTACGTAAAGGGCCCAAATGAAAAACTGTTTTTT. Encoded protein: CASSGYVKGPNEKLFF.

The chain links TRBV10-3 to TRBJ2-1; no clear D gene. Germline V gene data show CDR1 as ENHRY and CDR2 as SYGVKD. This CDR3 contains 11 residues. V was pared by 2 bases and J by 10 bases, with 6 bases between. The CDR3 region is CAISELAEQFF. The CDR3 DNA reads TGTGCCATCAGTGAGCTTGCGGAGCAGTTCTTC.

The sample holds many counts of this clonotype. The CDR3 bases are TGTGCCAGCAGCTTAGTTACAGACGGCGGTTCACCCCTCCACTTT. Its protein product is CASSLVTDGGSPLHF. The J gene is TRBJ1-6, the V gene TRBV11-2; D ambiguous. The CDR3 runs 15 residues. Germline values: CDR1 SGHAT, CDR2 FQNNGV. V was shortened by 1 base and J by 9 bases, with 13 bases between the two germline ends.